Following are 20 T cell receptor beta chains from one sample sequenced in a study of breast tumors, draining lymph nodes, adjacent tissues. Breast cancer patients provided tissue from their axillary draining lymph nodes. Via MiXCR, TCRdb re-called the multiplex PCR reads, giving one row per CDR3 protein. Of approximately 88,000 distinct CDR3 sequences in the sample, 25% to 35% were seen once. The specimen was axillary lymph node tissue. These receptors all stem from a female donor with breast cancer. Some clones in this sample may be carry-over from other donors' samples.

This clonotype appeared a single time. This could be a read error, since a much larger clone is one nucleotide away. This chain links TRBV6-5 with TRBJ2-2; D might be TRBD2 (5 bases). CDR1 is MNHEY, CDR2 SVGAGI, per germline. The length of the CDR3 is 17 residues. CDR3 sequence reads: CASSYISSGRGTEELFF. In DNA form, the CDR3 reads TGTGCCAGCAGTTATATTTCGTCGGGAAGAGGCACCGAGGAGCTGTTTTTT.

The sample holds many counts of this clonotype. The chain links TRBV20-1 to TRBJ2-7; TRBD1 is a possible D gene (5 bases). The V end was cut by 5 bases, the J end by 7 bases, with 18 bases between. CDR1 and CDR2 from the germline V gene are DFQATT and SNEGSKA (reference sequence). The CDR3 spans 13 residues. The CDR3 loop reads CSAPVQGSREQYF. DNA of the CDR3: TGCAGTGCTCCGGTCCAGGGTTCGCGAGAGCAGTACTTC.

This clonotype was counted once. V usage is TRBV7-2 and J usage is TRBJ1-4; D might be TRBD1 (5 bases). Germline CDR1 is SGHTA and CDR2 is FQGNSA. The CDR3 covers 16 residues. The germline V and J ends were trimmed by 5 bases and 5 bases, with 18 bases remaining between them. CDR3 loop: CASSPAGTPYNEKLFF. DNA of the CDR3: TGTGCCAGCAGCCCCGCCGGGACCCCGTACAATGAAAAACTGTTTTTT. Looking up the rest from reference TRBV7-2 and TRBJ1-4 gives the full variable domain: GAGVSQSPSNKVTEKGKDVELRCDPISGHTALYWYRQSLGQGLEFLIYFQGNSAPDKSGLPSDRFSAERTGGSVSTLTIQRTQQEDSAVYLCASSPAGTPYNEKLFFGSGTQLSVL.

This clonotype was counted ten times or more. The chain carries TRBV20-1 and TRBJ1-1; maybe TRBD1 (6 bases). The germline V gene encodes CDR1 DFQATT and CDR2 SNEGSKA (reference sequence). V lost 6 bases and J 4 bases, leaving 24 bases between the germline ends. The CDR3 is 16 amino acids. CDR3 region: CSAEGGSWGRSTEAFF. CDR3 DNA: TGCAGTGCAGAAGGGGGAAGCTGGGGGCGTTCCACTGAAGCTTTCTTT.

The sample holds many counts of this clonotype. The V call is TRBV20-1, the J call TRBJ2-7; 16 positions match TRBD2. CDR1 and CDR2 (germline): DFQATT, SNEGSKA (reference sequence). V trimming: 6 bases; J trimming: 3 bases; junction bases outside the gene matches: 5. The CDR3 has 15 amino acids. The CDR3 here is CSASGLAGGNYEQYF. The CDR3 coding sequence is TGCAGTGCCTCGGGACTAGCGGGAGGGAACTACGAGCAGTACTTC.

This clonotype has at least ten counts. This chain connects TRBV4-2 to TRBJ2-7, with D perhaps TRBD1 (6 bases). This CDR3 region has 17 residues. V lost 0 bases to trimming and J lost 4 bases, with 19 bases between them. Looked up from germline, CDR1 is LGHNA and CDR2 is YNFKEQ. The CDR3 loop is CASSQDLKAGAEYEQYF. The CDR3 DNA sequence: TGTGCCAGCAGCCAAGATCTTAAGGCAGGGGCGGAATACGAGCAGTACTTC.

This clonotype came up many times. The chain combines TRBV6-5 with TRBJ2-1, with 10 bases fitting TRBD2. Germline-derived CDR1 and CDR2 are MNHEY and SVGAGI. Trimming took 5 bases from V and 6 from J; bases not matched to a gene: 13. CDR3 length: 17 residues. DNA for the CDR3: TGTGCCAGCAGTATCCTAGCGGGAGATAGAATACGCAATGAGCAGTTCTTC. Protein sequence: CASSILAGDRIRNEQFF.

The chain joins TRBV2 to TRBJ1-4; D not resolved. Trimming shortened V by 2 bases and J by 8 bases, and 9 bases separated the two germline ends. Germline CDR1 is SNHLY and CDR2 is FYNNEI. The CDR3 contains 13 residues. DNA of the CDR3: TGTGCCAGCAGTGAAAGCCAGAAGGAAAAACTGTTTTTT. The encoded protein is CASSESQKEKLFF.

At least ten counts were recorded for this clonotype. The chain is built from TRBV6-5 and TRBJ1-5; the D gene is possibly TRBD1 (5 bases). The germline CDR1 and CDR2 sequences are MNHEY and SVGAGI. There are 15 residues in the CDR3. The germline V and J ends were trimmed by 2 bases and 4 bases, with 12 bases remaining between them. CDR3 DNA sequence: TGTGCCAGCAGTTACGGAGGGGAGCTGAATCAGCCCCAGCATTTT. Its translation: CASSYGGELNQPQHF.

This clonotype occurred many times. V is TRBV6-4 and J is TRBJ1-5; 8 nucleotides match TRBD1. CDR1 MRHNA and CDR2 SNTAGT come from the germline V gene. After removal of 5 bases from V and 4 bases from J, the junction contained 7 bases not matched to a gene. The CDR3 contains 15 residues. The DNA for the CDR3 is TGTGCCAGCAGTCTAGGACAGGGCCCTAATCAGCCCCAGCATTTT. Protein product: CASSLGQGPNQPQHF.

In this sample, this clonotype turned up many times. V usage is TRBV5-5 and J usage is TRBJ2-7; D tentatively fits TRBD1 or TRBD2 (6 bases each). The CDR3 is 15 residues long. With 0 bases removed from V and 3 bases from J, the gap between germline ends came to 13 bases. Germline CDR1 and CDR2: SGHKS and YYEKEE (reference sequence). The CDR3 protein is CASSLDGGSYYEQYF. CDR3 DNA sequence: TGTGCCAGCAGCTTGGACGGGGGCTCCTACTACGAGCAGTACTTC.

The rearrangement joins TRBV18 to TRBJ2-6, with no clear D. The CDR3 totals 14 residues. Germline V CDR1 and CDR2: KGHSH, LQKENI. Deletions cut 4 bases from V and 1 base from J, with 5 bases between. The CDR3 DNA sequence: TGTGCCAGCTCACTTAGTTCTGGGGCCAACGTCCTGACTTTC. Amino acid sequence: CASSLSSGANVLTF.

This clonotype was counted many times. The rearrangement uses TRBV7-2 and TRBJ2-5, with 7 bases lining up with TRBD2. Trimming cost V 4 bases and J 1 base; bases outside gene matches: 6. The CDR3 contains 15 residues. Looked up from germline, CDR1 is SGHTA and CDR2 is FQGNSA. CDR3 region: CASSSGGRSQETQYF. CDR3 DNA sequence: TGTGCCAGCAGCTCCGGGGGGAGATCCCAAGAGACCCAGTACTTC.

Worth noting for this clonotype: This CDR3 is missing its conserved last phenylalanine or tryptophan, likely due to a read error. This chain joins TRBV20-1 and TRBJ1-2; no clear D gene. Germline values: CDR1 DFQATT, CDR2 SNEGSKA (reference sequence). Trimming shortened V by 5 bases and J by 2 bases, and 9 bases separated the two germline ends. The CDR3 is 12 residues long. CDR3 nucleotides: TGCAGTGCTTCAGGCTCGAACTATGGCTACACCCTC. The encoded protein is CSASGSNYGYTL.

The rearrangement uses TRBV28 and TRBJ2-2; 8 bases align to TRBD2. Germline V lookup: CDR1 MDHEN, CDR2 SYDVKM. This CDR3 is built from 15 residues. The junction had 12 bases not matched to a gene; V was cut back by 7 bases and J by 8 bases. This chain's CDR3 is CASKVGGLGSGELFF. DNA for the CDR3: TGTGCCAGCAAAGTTGGGGGACTAGGCTCGGGGGAGCTGTTTTTT.

Comment on this clonotype: An end of the junction differs from the germline gene, which may be a read error. The chain links TRBV7-2 to TRBJ2-5, with no clear D. This CDR3 region has 11 residues. Germline V gives CDR1 SGHTA, CDR2 FQGNSA. The CDR3 region has the DNA TGTGCCAGCGGCTTATCGAGGACCCAGTACTTC. The encoded protein is CASGLSRTQYF. The full variable domain, with the rest looked up from reference TRBV7-2 and TRBJ2-5, is GAGVSQSPSNKVTEKGKDVELRCDPISGHTALYWYRQSLGQGLEFLIYFQGNSAPDKSGLPSDRFSAERTGGSVSTLTIQRTQQEDSAVYLCASGLSRTQYFGPGTRLLVL.

This clonotype has a count of ten or more. V is TRBV5-4 and J is TRBJ2-1; 11 positions match TRBD2. Germline trimming cut 5 bases from V and 4 bases from J; bases unmatched to any gene: 8. The V gene's germline CDR1 is SGHNT and CDR2 YYREEE (reference sequence). CDR3 length: 16 residues. As DNA, the CDR3 is TGTGCCAGCAGTCATACTACTAGCGGGAGTTACAATGAGCAGTTCTTC. Translated: CASSHTTSGSYNEQFF.

This clonotype was recorded many times. The chain recombines TRBV5-8 with TRBJ2-1; 8 bases align to TRBD1. Germline CDR1 and CDR2: SGHTS and YDEGEE. CDR3 length equals 15 residues. The junction had 3 bases not matched to a gene; V was cut back by 1 base and J by 3 bases. The CDR3 sequence: CASSLWTGFYNEQFF. For the CDR3, the DNA is TGTGCCAGCAGCTTGTGGACAGGGTTCTACAATGAGCAGTTCTTC.

The chain uses TRBV10-3 and TRBJ1-4; 8 bases are shared with TRBD1. J gave up 8 bases and V 10 bases, and 9 bases lay outside the gene matches. CDR1 is ENHRY and CDR2 is SYGVKD in the germline V gene. The CDR3 spans 13 residues. CDR3 residues: CATGTGREEKLFF. The DNA for the CDR3 is TGTGCCACCGGGACAGGAAGAGAAGAAAAACTGTTTTTT.

This clonotype was seen ten or more times. V usage is TRBV5-6 and J usage is TRBJ2-5; D call uncertain. CDR3 length equals 16 residues. Per the germline V gene, CDR1 is SGHDT and CDR2 is YYEEEE. V lost 3 bases and J 3 bases, leaving 18 bases between the germline ends. The CDR3, as DNA: TGTGCCAGCAGCTCGTGGTTAGGAGAGGATGAAGAGACCCAGTACTTC. As protein: CASSSWLGEDEETQYF.